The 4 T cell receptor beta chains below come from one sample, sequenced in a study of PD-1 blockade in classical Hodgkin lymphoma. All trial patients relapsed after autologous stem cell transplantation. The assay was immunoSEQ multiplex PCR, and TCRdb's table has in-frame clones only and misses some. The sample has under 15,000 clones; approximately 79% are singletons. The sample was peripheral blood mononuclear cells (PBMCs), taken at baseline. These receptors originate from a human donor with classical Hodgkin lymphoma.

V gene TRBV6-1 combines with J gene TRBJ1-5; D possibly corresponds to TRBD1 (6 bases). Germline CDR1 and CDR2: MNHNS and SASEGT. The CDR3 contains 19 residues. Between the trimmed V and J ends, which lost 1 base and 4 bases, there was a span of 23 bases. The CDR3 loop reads CASSEVLRRTVALNQPQHF. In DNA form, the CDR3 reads TGTGCCAGCAGTGAAGTACTACGTCGGACAGTGGCCCTAAATCAGCCCCAGCATTTT.

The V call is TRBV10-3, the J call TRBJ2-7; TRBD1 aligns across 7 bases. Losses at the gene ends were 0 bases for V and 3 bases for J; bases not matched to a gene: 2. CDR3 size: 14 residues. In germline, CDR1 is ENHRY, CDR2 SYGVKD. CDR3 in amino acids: CAISESGDSYEQYF. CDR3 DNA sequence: TGTGCCATCAGTGAGTCAGGGGACAGCTACGAGCAGTACTTC.

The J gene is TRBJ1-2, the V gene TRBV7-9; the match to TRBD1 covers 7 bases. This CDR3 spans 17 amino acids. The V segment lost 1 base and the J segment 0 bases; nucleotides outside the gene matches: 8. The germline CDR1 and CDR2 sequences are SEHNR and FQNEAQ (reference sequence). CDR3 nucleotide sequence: TGTGCCAGCAGCTTAGGACAGGGACAAGGGGCTAACTATGGCTACACCTTC. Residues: CASSLGQGQGANYGYTF.

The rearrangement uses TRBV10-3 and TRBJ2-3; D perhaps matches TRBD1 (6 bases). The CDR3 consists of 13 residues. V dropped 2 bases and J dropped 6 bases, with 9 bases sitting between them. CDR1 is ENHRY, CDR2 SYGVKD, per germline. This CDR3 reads CAISEGTQDTQYF. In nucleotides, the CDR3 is TGTGCCATCAGTGAGGGGACACAGGATACGCAGTATTTT.